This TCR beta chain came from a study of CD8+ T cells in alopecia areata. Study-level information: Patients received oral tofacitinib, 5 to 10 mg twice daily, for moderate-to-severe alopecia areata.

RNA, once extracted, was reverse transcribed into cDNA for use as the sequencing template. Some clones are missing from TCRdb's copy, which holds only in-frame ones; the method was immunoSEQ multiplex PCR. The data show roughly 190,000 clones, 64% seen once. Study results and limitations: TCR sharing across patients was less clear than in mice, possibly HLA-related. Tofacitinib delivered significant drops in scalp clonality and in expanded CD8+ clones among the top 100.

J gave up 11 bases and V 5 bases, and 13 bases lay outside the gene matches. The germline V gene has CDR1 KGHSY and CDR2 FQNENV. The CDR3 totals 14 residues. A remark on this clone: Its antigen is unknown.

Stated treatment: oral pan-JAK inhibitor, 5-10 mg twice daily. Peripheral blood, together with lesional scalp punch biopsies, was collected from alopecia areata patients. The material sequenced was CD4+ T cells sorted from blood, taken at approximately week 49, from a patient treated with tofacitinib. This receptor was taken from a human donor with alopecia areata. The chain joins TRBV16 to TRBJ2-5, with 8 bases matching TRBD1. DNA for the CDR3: TGTGCCAGCAGCGAACGGACAGGGAGTAGGGAGCAGTACTTC. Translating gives CASSERTGSREQYF.